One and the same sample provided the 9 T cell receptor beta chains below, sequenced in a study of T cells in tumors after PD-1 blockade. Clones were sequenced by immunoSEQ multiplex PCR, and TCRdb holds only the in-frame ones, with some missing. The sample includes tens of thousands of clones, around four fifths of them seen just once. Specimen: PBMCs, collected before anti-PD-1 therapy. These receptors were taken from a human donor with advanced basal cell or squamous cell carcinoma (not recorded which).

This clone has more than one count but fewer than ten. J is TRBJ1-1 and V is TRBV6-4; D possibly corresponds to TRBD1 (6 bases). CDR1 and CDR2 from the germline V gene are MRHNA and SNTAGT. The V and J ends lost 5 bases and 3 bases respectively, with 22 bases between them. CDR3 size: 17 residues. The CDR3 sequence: CASSIKNRVVVDTEAFF. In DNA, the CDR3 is TGTGCCAGCAGTATCAAAAACAGGGTGGTGGTGGACACTGAAGCTTTCTTT.

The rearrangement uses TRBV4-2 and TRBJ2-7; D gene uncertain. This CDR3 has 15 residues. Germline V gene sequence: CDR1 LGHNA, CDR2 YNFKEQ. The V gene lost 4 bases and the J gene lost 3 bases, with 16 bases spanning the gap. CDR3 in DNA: TGTGCCAGCAGCCGGTTGTCACAGACCGTCTACGAGCAGTACTTC. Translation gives CASSRLSQTVYEQYF.

The CDR3 nucleotides read TGTGCCAGCGGGTACCTATCTCGACAGGGACGGACTGAAGCTTTCTTT. Translating gives CASGYLSRQGRTEAFF. The chain links TRBV25-1 to TRBJ1-1; TRBD1 matches at 7 bases. Trimming removed 8 bases from V and 5 bases from J; junction bases left unmatched: 17. The V gene's germline CDR1 is MGHDK and CDR2 SYGVNS. CDR3 length: 16 amino acids.

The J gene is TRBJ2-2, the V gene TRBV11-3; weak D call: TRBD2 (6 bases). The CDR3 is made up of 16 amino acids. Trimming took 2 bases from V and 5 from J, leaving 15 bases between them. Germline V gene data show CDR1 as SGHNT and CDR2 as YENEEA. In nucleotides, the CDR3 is TGTGCCAGCAGCTTATGGAGGGGCTGGGGAACCGGGGAGCTGTTTTTT. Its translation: CASSLWRGWGTGELFF.

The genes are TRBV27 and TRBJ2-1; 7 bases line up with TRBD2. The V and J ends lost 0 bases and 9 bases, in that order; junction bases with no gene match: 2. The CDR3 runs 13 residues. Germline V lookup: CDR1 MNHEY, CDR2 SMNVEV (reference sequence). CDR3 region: CASSLSWGGEQFF. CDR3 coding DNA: TGTGCCAGCAGTTTATCGTGGGGGGGTGAGCAGTTCTTC.

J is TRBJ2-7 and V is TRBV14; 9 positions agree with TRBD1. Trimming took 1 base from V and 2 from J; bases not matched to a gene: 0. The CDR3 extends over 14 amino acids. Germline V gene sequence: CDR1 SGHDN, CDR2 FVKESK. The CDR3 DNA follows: TGTGCCAGCAGCCAAGGACAGGGGGCCTACGAGCAGTACTTC. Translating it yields CASSQGQGAYEQYF.

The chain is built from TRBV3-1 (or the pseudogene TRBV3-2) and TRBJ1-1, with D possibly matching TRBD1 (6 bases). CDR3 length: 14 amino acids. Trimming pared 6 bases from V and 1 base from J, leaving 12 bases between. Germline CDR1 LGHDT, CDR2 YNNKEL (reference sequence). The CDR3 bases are TGTGCCAGCAGGCAACAGGGTAAGAACACTGAAGCTTTCTTT. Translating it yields CASRQQGKNTEAFF.

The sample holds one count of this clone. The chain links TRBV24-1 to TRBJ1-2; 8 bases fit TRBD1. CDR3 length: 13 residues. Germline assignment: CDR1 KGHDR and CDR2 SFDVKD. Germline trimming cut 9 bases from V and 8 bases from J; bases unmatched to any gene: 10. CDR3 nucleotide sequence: TGTGCCACCGCGCGGCCAGGGGGCGGAGGCTACACCTTC. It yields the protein CATARPGGGGYTF.

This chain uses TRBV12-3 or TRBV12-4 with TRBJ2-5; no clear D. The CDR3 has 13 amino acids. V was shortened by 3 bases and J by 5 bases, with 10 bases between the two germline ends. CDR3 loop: CASSLGIGETQYF. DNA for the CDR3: TGTGCCAGCAGTTTGGGTATAGGGGAGACCCAGTACTTC.